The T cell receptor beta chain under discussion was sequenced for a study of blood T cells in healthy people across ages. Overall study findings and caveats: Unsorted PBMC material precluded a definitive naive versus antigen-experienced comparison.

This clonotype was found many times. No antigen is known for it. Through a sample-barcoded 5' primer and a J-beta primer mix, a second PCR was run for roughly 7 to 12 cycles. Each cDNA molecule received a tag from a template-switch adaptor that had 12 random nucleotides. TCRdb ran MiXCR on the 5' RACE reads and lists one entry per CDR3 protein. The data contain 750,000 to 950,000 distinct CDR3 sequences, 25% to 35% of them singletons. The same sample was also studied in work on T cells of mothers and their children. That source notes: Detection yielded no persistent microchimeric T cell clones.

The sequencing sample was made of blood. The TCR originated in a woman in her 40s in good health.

This chain's CDR3 is CASSLGAIYGYTF. CDR3 DNA sequence: TGTGCCAGCAGTTTAGGAGCTATCTATGGCTACACCTTC. The chain employs TRBV12-3 or TRBV12-4 and TRBJ1-2; D gene unclear. The CDR3 covers 13 residues. Trimming took 1 base from V and 4 from J, leaving 7 bases between them.